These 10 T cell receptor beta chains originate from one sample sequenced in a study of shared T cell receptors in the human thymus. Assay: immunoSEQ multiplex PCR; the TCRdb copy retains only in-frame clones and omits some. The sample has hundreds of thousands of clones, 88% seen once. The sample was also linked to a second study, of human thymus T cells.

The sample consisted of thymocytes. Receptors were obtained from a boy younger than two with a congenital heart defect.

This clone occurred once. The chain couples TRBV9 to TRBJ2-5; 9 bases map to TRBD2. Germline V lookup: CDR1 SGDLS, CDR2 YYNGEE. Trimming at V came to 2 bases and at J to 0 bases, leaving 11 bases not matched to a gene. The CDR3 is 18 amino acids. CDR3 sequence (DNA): TGTGCCAGCAGCGTGGGAGCGGGAGGCTCAGGGTACCAAGAGACCCAGTACTTC. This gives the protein CASSVGAGGSGYQETQYF. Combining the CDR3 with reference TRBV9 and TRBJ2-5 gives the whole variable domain DSGVTQTPKHLITATGQRVTLRCSPRSGDLSVYWYQQSLDQGLQFLIQYYNGEERAKGNILERFSAQQFPDLHSELNLSSLELGDSALYFCASSVGAGGSGYQETQYFGPGTRLLVL.

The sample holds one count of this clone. The CDR3 sequence is CASSLHRDRAYEQYF. CDR3 DNA sequence: TGTGCCAGCAGCTTACACCGGGACAGGGCCTACGAGCAGTACTTC. The chain uses TRBV13 and TRBJ2-7, with TRBD1 identical over 9 bases. Germline CDR1 PRHDT, CDR2 FYEKMQ (reference sequence). J was trimmed by 2 bases and V by 2 bases; bases with no gene match: 4. CDR3 length: 15 amino acids.

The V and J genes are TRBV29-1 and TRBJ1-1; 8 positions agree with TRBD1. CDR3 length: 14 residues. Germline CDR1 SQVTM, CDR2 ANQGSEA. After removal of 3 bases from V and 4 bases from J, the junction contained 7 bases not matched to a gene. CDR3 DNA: TGCAGCGTTGAGGGGTACAGGGGGTTCACTGAAGCTTTCTTT. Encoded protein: CSVEGYRGFTEAFF.

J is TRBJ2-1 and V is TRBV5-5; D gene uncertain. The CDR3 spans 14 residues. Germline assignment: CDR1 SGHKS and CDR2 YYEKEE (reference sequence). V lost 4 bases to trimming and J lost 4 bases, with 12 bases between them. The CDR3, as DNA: TGTGCCAGCAGCCACGCCTCGGAGTACAATGAGCAGTTCTTC. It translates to CASSHASEYNEQFF.

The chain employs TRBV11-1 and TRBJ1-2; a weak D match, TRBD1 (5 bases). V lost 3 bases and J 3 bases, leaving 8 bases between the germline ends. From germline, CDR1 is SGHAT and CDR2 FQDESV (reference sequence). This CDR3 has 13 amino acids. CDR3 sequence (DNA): TGTGCCAGCAGCTTTGGACACCACTATGGCTACACCTTC. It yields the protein CASSFGHHYGYTF.

The CDR3 sequence: CASSSLLRGHEQYF. The CDR3 nucleotides are TGTGCCAGCAGCTCTCTCCTCAGGGGGCACGAGCAGTACTTC. The gene calls are TRBV7-9 and TRBJ2-7; 8 bases line up with TRBD1. This CDR3 is 14 amino acids long. Germline V gene data show CDR1 as SEHNR and CDR2 as FQNEAQ (reference sequence). Trimming removed 4 bases from V and 5 bases from J; junction bases left unmatched: 7.

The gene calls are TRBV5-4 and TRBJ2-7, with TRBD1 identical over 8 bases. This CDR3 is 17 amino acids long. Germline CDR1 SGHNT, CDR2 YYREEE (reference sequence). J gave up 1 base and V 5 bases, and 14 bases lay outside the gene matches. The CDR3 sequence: CASSSGQGYWESYEQYF. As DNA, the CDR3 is TGTGCCAGCAGTTCTGGACAGGGATACTGGGAGTCCTACGAGCAGTACTTC.

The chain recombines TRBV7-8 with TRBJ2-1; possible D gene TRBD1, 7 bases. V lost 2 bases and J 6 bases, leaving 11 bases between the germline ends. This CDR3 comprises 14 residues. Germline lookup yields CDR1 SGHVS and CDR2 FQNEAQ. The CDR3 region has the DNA TGTGCCAGCAGCTTACGCAGGGGGGCCAATGAGCAGTTCTTC. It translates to CASSLRRGANEQFF.

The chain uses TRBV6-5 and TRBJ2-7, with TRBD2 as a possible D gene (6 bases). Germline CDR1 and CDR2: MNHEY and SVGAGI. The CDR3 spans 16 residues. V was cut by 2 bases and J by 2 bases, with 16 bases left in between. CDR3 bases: TGTGCCAGCAGTTACATACTAGCAAGAGGGGCCTACGAGCAGTACTTC. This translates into CASSYILARGAYEQYF.

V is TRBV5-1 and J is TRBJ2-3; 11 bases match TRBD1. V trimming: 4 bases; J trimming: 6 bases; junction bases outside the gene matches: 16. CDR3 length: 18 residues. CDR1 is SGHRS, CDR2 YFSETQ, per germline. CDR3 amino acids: CASSRRRGQGAVEDTQYF. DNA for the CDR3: TGCGCCAGCAGCCGAAGGAGAGGACAGGGGGCAGTTGAGGATACGCAGTATTTT.